These 12 T cell receptor beta chains were all obtained from the same sample, sequenced in a study of T cell clonotyping in hematopoietic cell transplantation (dated by TCRdb to about 2021). The intended sense of this specimen's time point label: recipient sample taken at acute GVHD onset. The library was generated by the immunoSEQ multiplex PCR assay. TCRdb provides this immuneACCESS table in a form limited to in-frame rearrangements. Some clones are lacking; in checked studies, under half of them reflect an unresolved V gene, and why the rest are absent is not known. For this sample the table gives roughly 9,300 clones, of which approximately 80% were detected only once. In total, the top ten clones hold 45% to 55% of the sample. Sequencing used PBMCs, obtained at the time of graft-versus-host disease after allogeneic stem cell transplant. These receptors were taken from a male patient between 60 and 69 years old who had an allogeneic stem cell transplant from an unrelated donor, so the T cells may come from the graft donor. Some clones in this sample may be carry-over from other donors' samples.

This chain connects TRBV5-4 to TRBJ1-2, with D unresolved. V lost 4 bases to trimming and J lost 4 bases, with 17 bases between them. Germline V gene lookup returns CDR1 SGHNT and CDR2 YYREEE (reference sequence). The CDR3 runs to 15 residues. CDR3 bases: TGTGCCAGCAGCGATCGGACCTTGGGATCCTATGGCTACACCTTC. This codes for CASSDRTLGSYGYTF.

This clone was detected a few times. The chain has TRBV6-1 and TRBJ2-2; D unresolved. This CDR3 has 14 residues. With 8 bases removed from V and 2 bases from J, the gap between germline ends came to 12 bases. Germline-derived CDR1 and CDR2 are MNHNS and SASEGT. CDR3 sequence (DNA): TGTGCCAGCTTACTCGGGCCCAACACCGGGGAGCTGTTTTTT. This gives the protein CASLLGPNTGELFF.

This chain connects TRBV7-2 to TRBJ1-1; D unresolved. The CDR3 extends over 15 amino acids. The germline V gene has CDR1 SGHTA and CDR2 FQGNSA. Deletions cut 3 bases from V and 2 bases from J, with 13 bases between. For the CDR3, the DNA is TGTGCCAGCAGCTTGAGACGGAGCTTAAACACTGAAGCTTTCTTT. Protein sequence: CASSLRRSLNTEAFF.

The rearrangement uses TRBV5-1 and TRBJ1-2, with D uncertain. This CDR3 comprises 14 residues. V lost 4 bases to trimming and J lost 2 bases, with 12 bases between them. CDR1 and CDR2 (germline): SGHRS, YFSETQ. The chain's CDR3 is CASSPRGVNYGYTF. CDR3 coding DNA: TGCGCCAGCAGCCCCCGAGGTGTCAACTATGGCTACACCTTC.

This sequence joins TRBV19 and TRBJ1-6; tentative D call: TRBD1 (5 bases). Germline V lookup: CDR1 LNHDA, CDR2 SQIVND (reference sequence). This CDR3 comprises 15 residues. V shed 3 bases and J shed 7 bases, with 13 bases lying between them. CDR3 bases: TGTGCCAGTAGTATCCGCCAGGGTGGGAATTCACCCCTCCACTTT. This translates into CASSIRQGGNSPLHF.

The V gene is TRBV5-6, the J gene TRBJ1-1, with D hard to call. Germline loops: CDR1 SGHDT, CDR2 YYEEEE. V was cut by 1 base and J by 4 bases, with 5 bases left in between. The CDR3 extends over 12 amino acids. This chain's CDR3 is CASSLTATEAFF. The DNA of the CDR3 is TGTGCCAGCAGCTTGACAGCCACTGAAGCTTTCTTT.

The J gene is TRBJ2-7, the V gene TRBV7-3; D is ambiguous. The CDR3 is 13 amino acids. Germline lookup yields CDR1 SGHTA and CDR2 FQGTGA. Deletions cut 4 bases from V and 3 bases from J, with 10 bases between. CDR3 DNA: TGTGCCAGCAGCTCGGACCCTGGCTACGAGCAGTACTTC. It codes for CASSSDPGYEQYF.

The chain recombines TRBV19 with TRBJ1-6; 7 bases line up with TRBD1. From germline, CDR1 is LNHDA and CDR2 SQIVND (reference sequence). V dropped 4 bases and J dropped 9; count of bases not matched to a gene: 9. The CDR3 is made up of 15 amino acids. CDR3 coding DNA: TGTGCCAGTAGTAGTGGGACAGAGCTTCTTTCACCCCTCCACTTT. Encoded protein: CASSSGTELLSPLHF.

The chain joins TRBV7-9 to TRBJ2-5; no reliable D call. CDR1 SEHNR and CDR2 FQNEAQ come from the germline V gene (reference sequence). Trimming removed 5 bases from V and 0 bases from J, with 4 bases in between. The CDR3 extends over 12 amino acids. CDR3 nucleotide sequence: TGTGCCAGCAGCGCGAACCAAGAGACCCAGTACTTC. Translated: CASSANQETQYF.

The chain joins TRBV27 to TRBJ1-1, with no clear D. V shed 2 bases and J shed 1 base, with 5 bases lying between them. The CDR3 runs 13 residues. Germline CDR1 is MNHEY and CDR2 is SMNVEV (reference sequence). The CDR3 DNA reads TGTGCCAGCAGTTTAGCGTGGAACACTGAAGCTTTCTTT. Translating gives CASSLAWNTEAFF.

The chain carries TRBV7-2 and TRBJ2-2; either TRBD1 or TRBD2 may fit D (5 bases each). Trimming pared 3 bases from V and 7 bases from J, leaving 18 bases between. In germline, CDR1 is SGHTA, CDR2 FQGNSA. This CDR3 spans 16 amino acids. The CDR3 nucleotides are TGTGCCAGCAGCTTCCGACCGGGGCGAGGGATCGGGGAGCTGTTTTTT. It encodes CASSFRPGRGIGELFF.

This chain joins TRBV10-3 and TRBJ1-2; no clear D gene. Germline V gene sequence: CDR1 ENHRY, CDR2 SYGVKD. The CDR3 contains 11 residues. The V gene lost 8 bases and the J gene lost 2 bases, with 6 bases spanning the gap. The CDR3 reads CAIGKNYGYTF. The CDR3 DNA reads TGTGCCATCGGAAAAAACTATGGCTACACCTTC.